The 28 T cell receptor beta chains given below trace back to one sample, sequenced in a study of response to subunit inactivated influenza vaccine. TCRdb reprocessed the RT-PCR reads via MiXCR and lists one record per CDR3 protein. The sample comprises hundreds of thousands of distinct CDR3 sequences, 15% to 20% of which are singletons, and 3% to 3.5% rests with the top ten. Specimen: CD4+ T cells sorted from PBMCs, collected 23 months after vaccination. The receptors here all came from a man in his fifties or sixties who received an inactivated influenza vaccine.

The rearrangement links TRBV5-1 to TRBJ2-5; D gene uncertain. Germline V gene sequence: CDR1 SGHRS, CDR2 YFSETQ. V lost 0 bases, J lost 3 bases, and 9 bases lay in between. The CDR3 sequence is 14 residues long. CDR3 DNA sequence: TGCGCCAGCAGCTTGGAAAGGGTAGAAGAGACCCAGTACTTC. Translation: CASSLERVEETQYF.

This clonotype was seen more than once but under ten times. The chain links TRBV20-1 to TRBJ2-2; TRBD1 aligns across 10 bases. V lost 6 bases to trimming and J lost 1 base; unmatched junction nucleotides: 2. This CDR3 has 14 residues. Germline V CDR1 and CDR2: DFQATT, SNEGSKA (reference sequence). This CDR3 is CSAGQGGNTGELFF. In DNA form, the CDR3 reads TGCAGTGCAGGACAGGGGGGGAACACCGGGGAGCTGTTTTTT.

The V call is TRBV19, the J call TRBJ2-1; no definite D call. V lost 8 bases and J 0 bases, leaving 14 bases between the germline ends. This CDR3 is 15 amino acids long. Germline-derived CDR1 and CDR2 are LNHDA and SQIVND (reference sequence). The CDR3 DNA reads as TGTGCCAGTCGAGACTTGCGGACCTCCTACAATGAGCAGTTCTTC. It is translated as CASRDLRTSYNEQFF.

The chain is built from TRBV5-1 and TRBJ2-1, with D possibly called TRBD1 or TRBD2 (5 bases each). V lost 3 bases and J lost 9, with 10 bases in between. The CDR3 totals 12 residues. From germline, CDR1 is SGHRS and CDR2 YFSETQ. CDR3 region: CASSWDGTEQFF. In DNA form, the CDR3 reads TGCGCCAGCAGCTGGGATGGGACTGAGCAGTTCTTC.

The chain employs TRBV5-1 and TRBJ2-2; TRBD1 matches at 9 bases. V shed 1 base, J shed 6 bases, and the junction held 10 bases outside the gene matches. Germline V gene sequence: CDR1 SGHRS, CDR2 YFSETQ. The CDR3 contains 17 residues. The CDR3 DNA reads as TGCGCCAGCAGCTTGAAAACCGGGACAGGGACGGCCGGGGAGCTGTTTTTT. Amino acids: CASSLKTGTGTAGELFF.

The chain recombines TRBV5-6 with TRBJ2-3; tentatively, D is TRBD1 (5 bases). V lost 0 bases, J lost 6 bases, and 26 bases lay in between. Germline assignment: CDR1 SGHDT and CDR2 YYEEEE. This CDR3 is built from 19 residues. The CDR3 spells CASSLGYGVRGYSRDTQYF. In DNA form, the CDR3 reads TGTGCCAGCAGCTTGGGTTATGGGGTTAGGGGTTATTCCAGGGATACGCAGTATTTT.

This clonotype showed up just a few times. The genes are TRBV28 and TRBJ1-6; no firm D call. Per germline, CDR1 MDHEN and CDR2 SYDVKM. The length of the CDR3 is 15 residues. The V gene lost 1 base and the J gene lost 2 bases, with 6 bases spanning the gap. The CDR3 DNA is TGTGCCAGCAGTTTATCGTCAGCCTATAATTCACCCCTCCACTTT. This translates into CASSLSSAYNSPLHF.

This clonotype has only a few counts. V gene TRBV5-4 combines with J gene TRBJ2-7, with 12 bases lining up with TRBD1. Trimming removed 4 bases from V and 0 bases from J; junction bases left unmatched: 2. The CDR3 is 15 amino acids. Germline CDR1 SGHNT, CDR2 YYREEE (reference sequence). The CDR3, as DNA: TGTGCCAGCAGCCGGGACAGGGGGCGCTCCTACGAGCAGTACTTC. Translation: CASSRDRGRSYEQYF.

The CDR3 bases are TGTGCCAGCAGTTTAACTTACGGAGAGACCCAGTACTTC. Protein: CASSLTYGETQYF. The chain employs TRBV27 and TRBJ2-5; no clear D gene. Trimming shortened V by 2 bases and J by 4 bases, and 8 bases separated the two germline ends. Germline V lookup: CDR1 MNHEY, CDR2 SMNVEV (reference sequence). This CDR3 region has 13 residues.

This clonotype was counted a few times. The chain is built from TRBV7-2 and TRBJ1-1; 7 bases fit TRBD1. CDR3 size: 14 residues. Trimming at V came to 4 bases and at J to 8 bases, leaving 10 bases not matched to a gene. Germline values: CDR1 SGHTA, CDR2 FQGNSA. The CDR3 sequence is CASSYAAGGSEAFF. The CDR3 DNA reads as TGTGCCAGCAGCTATGCGGCAGGGGGATCGGAAGCTTTCTTT.

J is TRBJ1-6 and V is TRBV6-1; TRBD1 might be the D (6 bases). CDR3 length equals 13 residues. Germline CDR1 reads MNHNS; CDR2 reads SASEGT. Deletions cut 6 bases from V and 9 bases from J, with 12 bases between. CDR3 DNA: TGTGCCAGCAGCCCTGGACAGATTTCACCCCTCCACTTT. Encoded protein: CASSPGQISPLHF.

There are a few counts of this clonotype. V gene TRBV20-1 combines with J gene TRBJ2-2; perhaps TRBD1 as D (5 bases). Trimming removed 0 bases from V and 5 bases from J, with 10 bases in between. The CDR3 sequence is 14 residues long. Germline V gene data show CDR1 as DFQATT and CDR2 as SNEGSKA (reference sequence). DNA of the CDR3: TGCAGTGCTAGAGATCCCAGGGATACCGGGGAGCTGTTTTTT. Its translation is CSARDPRDTGELFF.

Here the CDR3 DNA reads TGTGCCAGCAGCCAAGGCCTAGCGGCCACCGGGGAGCTGTTTTTT. It is translated as CASSQGLAATGELFF. The V and J genes are TRBV4-2 and TRBJ2-2; 7 bases are a match to TRBD2. Germline CDR1 LGHNA, CDR2 YNFKEQ. Trimming at V came to 1 base and at J to 4 bases, leaving 3 bases not matched to a gene. This CDR3 has 15 amino acids.

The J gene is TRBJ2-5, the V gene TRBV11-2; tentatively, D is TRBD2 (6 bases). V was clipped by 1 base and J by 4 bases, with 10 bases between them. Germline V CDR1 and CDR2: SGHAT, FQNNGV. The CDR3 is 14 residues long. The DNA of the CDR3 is TGTGCCAGCAGCTTAGTTAGGGAGGTAGAGACCCAGTACTTC. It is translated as CASSLVREVETQYF.

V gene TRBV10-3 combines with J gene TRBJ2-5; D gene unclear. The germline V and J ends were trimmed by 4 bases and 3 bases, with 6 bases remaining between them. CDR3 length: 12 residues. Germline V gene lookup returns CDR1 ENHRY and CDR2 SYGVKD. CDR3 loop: CAISGTEETQYF. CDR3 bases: TGTGCCATCAGTGGGACGGAAGAGACCCAGTACTTC.

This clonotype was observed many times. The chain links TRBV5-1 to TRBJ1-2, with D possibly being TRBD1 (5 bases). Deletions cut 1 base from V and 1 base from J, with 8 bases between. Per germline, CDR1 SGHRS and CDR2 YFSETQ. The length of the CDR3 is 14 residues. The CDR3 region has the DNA TGCGCCAGCAGCTTGTCAGGGAATAACTATGGCTACACCTTC. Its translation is CASSLSGNNYGYTF.

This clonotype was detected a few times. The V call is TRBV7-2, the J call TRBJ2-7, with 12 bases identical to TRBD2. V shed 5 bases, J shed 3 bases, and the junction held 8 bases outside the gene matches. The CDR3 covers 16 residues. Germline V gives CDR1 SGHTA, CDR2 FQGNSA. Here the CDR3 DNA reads TGTGCCAGCAGCCGGACCGGGACTAGCGGGCTCTACGAGCAGTACTTC. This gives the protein CASSRTGTSGLYEQYF.

CDR3 residues: CASSLDMRNEQFF. As DNA, the CDR3 is TGTGCCAGCAGCTTAGATATGCGTAATGAGCAGTTCTTC. This chain uses TRBV11-3 with TRBJ2-1; no reliable D call. The CDR3 spans 13 residues. V gave up 0 bases and J gave up 7 bases, with 7 bases separating them. From germline, CDR1 is SGHNT and CDR2 YENEEA.

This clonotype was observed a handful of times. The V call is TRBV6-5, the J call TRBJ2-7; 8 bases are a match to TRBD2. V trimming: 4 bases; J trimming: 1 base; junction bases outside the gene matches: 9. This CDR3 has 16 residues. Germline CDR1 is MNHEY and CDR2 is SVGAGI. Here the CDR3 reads CASSLSSGIGSYEQYF. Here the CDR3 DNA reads TGTGCCAGCAGTTTAAGTAGCGGGATCGGGTCCTACGAGCAGTACTTC.

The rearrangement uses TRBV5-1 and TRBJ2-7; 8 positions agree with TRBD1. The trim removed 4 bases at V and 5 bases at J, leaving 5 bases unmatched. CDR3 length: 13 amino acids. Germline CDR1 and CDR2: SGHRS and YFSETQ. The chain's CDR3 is CASSVNRGDEQYF. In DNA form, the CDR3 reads TGCGCCAGCAGCGTAAACAGGGGGGACGAGCAGTACTTC.

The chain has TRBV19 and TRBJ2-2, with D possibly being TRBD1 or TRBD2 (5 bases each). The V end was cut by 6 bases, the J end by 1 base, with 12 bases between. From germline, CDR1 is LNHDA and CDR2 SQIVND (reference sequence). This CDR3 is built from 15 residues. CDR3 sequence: CASSGTDLNTGELFF. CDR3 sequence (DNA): TGTGCCAGTAGCGGGACGGATCTGAACACCGGGGAGCTGTTTTTT.

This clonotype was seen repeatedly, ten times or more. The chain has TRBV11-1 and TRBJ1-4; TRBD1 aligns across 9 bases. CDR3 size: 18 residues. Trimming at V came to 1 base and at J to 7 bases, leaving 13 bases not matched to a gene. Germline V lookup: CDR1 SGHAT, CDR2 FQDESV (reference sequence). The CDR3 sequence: CASSLVLDYRGRGEKLFF. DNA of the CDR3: TGTGCCAGCAGCTTAGTTTTGGACTACAGGGGGCGCGGTGAAAAACTGTTTTTT.

The CDR3 coding sequence is TGTGCCAGCACCCTCGGGCGGGGGGCCTACGAGCAGTACTTC. This translates into CASTLGRGAYEQYF. V is TRBV6-1 and J is TRBJ2-7; 8 positions agree with TRBD2. From germline, CDR1 is MNHNS and CDR2 SASEGT. This CDR3 region has 14 residues. Unmatched junction bases numbered 7, after V lost 7 bases and J lost 2 bases.

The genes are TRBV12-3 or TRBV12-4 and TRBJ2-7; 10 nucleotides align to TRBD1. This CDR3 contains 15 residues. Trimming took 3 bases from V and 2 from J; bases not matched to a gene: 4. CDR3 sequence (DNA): TGTGCCAGCAGTTTCAGGACAGGGGGGACCTACGAGCAGTACTTC. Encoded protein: CASSFRTGGTYEQYF.

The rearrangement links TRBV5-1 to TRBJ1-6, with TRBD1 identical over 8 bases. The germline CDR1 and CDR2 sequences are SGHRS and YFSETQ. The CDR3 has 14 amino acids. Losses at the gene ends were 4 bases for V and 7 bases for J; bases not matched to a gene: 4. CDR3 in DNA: TGCGCCAGCAGCACCGGACAGGGAAATTCACCCCTCCACTTT. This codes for CASSTGQGNSPLHF.

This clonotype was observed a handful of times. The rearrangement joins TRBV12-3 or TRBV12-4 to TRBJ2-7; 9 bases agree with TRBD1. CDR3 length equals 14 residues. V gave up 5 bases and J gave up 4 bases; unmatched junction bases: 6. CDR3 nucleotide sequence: TGTGCCAGCAGTCGCTCGGACAGGGGTTACGAGCAGTACTTC. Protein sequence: CASSRSDRGYEQYF.

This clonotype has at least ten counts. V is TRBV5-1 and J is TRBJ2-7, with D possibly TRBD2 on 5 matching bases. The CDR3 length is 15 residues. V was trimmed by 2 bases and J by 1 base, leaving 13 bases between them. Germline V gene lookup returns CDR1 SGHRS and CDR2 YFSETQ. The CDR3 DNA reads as TGCGCCAGCAGCTTCAGTGCGGGTGAATCCTACGAGCAGTACTTC. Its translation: CASSFSAGESYEQYF.

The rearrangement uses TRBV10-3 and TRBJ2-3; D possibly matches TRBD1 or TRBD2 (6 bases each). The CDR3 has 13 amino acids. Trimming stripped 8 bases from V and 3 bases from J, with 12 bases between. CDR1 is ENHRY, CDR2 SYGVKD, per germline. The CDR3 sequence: CAIGGGRTDTQYF. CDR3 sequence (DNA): TGTGCCATCGGAGGGGGTCGGACAGATACGCAGTATTTT.